This T cell receptor beta chain was retrieved from a study of blood T cell repertoires in COVID-19. CDR1 is DFQATT, CDR2 SNEGSKA, per germline (reference sequence). CDR3 length: 11 amino acids. The V end lost 0 bases, the J end lost 7 bases, and 7 bases lay between the germline ends. As handled by the study authors: Reference gene primer amplification gave estimated nucleated cell counts. The data were produced by immunoSEQ multiplex PCR, yet TCRdb's version contains in-frame clones alone and is incomplete. V and J calls plus clone size are reproduced from that table; the DNA served to infer D and trimming. Here the sample spans around 140,000 clones, approximately 84% being singletons.

The clonotype originates from a woman of 80 years or more with acute or convalescent COVID-19. Sequenced material: peripheral blood. The chain recombines TRBV20-1 with TRBJ2-7; D unclear. This chain's CDR3 is CSARELTEQYF. Written as DNA, the CDR3 is TGCAGTGCTAGAGAGCTAACGGAGCAGTACTTC.